This T cell receptor (beta chain) stems from a study of blood T cell repertoires in COVID-19. On the study more broadly: Specimens from acute and convalescent COVID-19 originated in the United States, Italy and Spain. PBMCs, B-cell-depleted T cells, or T cells were the source of the cDNA or gDNA that made up the material.

V was shortened by 5 bases and J by 0 bases, with 12 bases between the two germline ends. This CDR3 has 15 amino acids. The germline V gene has CDR1 LNHNV and CDR2 YYDKDF (reference sequence). Method: immunoSEQ multiplex PCR; TCRdb's copy keeps in-frame clones and lacks some. The table lists around 86,000 clones, over 75% of them singletons. Sequences were obtained from peripheral blood. The clonotype was recovered from a woman older than 75 with acute or convalescent COVID-19. The genes are TRBV15 and TRBJ2-3; unclear D gene. The CDR3 bases are TGTGCCACCAGCTTCCCGTCCGTAAGCACAGATACGCAGTATTTT. As protein: CATSFPSVSTDTQYF. Filled out from reference TRBV15 and TRBJ2-3, the complete variable domain reads DAMVIQNPRYQVTQFGKPVTLSCSQTLNHNVMYWYQQKSSQAPKLLFHYYDKDFNNEADTPDNFQSRRPNTSFCFLDIRSPGLGDTAMYLCATSFPSVSTDTQYFGPGTRLTVL.